This T cell receptor (beta chain) was retrieved from a study of blood T cells in healthy people across ages. Study-level information: Per two T cells, template switching captured roughly one barcoded beta molecule. Findings and limits, study-wide: Long-lived and aged donors differed, with more naive CD4+ cells and higher diversity in the long-lived. Changes in expanded clonotypes were possibly confounded, as the CMV status of donors was unknown. Unsorted PBMCs ruled out conclusive naive versus antigen-experienced comparison.

A J-beta primer mix and a sample-barcoded 5' primer were used in a second PCR of roughly 7 to 12 cycles. TCRdb used MiXCR to reprocess the 5' RACE reads, holding one entry per CDR3 protein. The table lists roughly 800,000 distinct CDR3 sequences, more than 45% of them singletons, with 22% in the top ten. Between the trimmed V and J ends, which lost 4 bases and 4 bases, there was a span of 12 bases. CDR3 size: 14 residues. CDR1 SNHLY and CDR2 FYNNEI come from the germline V gene. Remarks on this clonotype: Its antigen remains unknown.

This chain joins TRBV2 and TRBJ2-3; a possible D gene is TRBD2 (5 bases). The source of this sequence is a man aged 25-45 years in good health. The sample consisted of blood. CDR3 DNA sequence: TGTGCCAGCAGTGCGAGGGTTGGTCCAGATACGCAGTATTTT. This encodes CASSARVGPDTQYF.